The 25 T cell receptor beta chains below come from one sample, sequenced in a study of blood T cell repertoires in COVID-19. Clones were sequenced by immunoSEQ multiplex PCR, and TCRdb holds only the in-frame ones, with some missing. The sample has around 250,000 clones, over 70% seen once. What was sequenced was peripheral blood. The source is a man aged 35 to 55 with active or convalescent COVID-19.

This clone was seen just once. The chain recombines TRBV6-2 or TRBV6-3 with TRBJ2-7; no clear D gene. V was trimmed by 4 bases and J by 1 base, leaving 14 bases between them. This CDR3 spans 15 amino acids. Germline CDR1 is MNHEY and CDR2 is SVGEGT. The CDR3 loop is CASSLKQLFSYEQYF. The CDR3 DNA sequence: TGTGCCAGCAGTTTGAAACAGCTTTTTTCCTACGAGCAGTACTTC.

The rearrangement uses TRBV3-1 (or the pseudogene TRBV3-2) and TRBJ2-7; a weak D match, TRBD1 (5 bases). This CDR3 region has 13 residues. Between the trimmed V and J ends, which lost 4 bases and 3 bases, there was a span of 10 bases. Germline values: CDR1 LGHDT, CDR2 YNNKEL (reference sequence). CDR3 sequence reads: CASSLNRNYEQYF. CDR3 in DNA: TGTGCCAGCAGCCTGAACAGGAACTACGAGCAGTACTTC.

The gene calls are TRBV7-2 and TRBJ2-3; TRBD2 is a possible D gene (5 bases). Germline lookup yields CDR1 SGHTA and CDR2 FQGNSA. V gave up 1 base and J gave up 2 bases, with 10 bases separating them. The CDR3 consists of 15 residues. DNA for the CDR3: TGTGCCAGCAGCTTAGGTTTAGCGCCCACAGATACGCAGTATTTT. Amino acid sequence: CASSLGLAPTDTQYF.

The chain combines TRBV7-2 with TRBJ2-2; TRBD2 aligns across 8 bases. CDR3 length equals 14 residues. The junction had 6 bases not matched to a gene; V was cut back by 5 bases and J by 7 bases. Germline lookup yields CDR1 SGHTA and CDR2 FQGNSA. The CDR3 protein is CASSPRTSIGELFF. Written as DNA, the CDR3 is TGTGCCAGCAGCCCCCGGACTAGCATCGGGGAGCTGTTTTTT.

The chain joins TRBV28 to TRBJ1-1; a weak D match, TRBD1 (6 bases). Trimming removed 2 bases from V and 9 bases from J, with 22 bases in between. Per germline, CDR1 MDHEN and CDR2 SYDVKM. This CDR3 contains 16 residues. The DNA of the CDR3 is TGTGCCAGCAGTTTAGGGGCCGGGACAAAGGCCCTACAAGCTTTCTTT. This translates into CASSLGAGTKALQAFF.

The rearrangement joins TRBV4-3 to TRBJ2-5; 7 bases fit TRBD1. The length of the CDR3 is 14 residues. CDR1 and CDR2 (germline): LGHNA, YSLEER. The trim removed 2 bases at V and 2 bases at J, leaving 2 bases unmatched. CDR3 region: CASSQQTGQETQYF. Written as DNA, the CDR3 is TGCGCCAGCAGCCAACAGACAGGGCAAGAGACCCAGTACTTC.

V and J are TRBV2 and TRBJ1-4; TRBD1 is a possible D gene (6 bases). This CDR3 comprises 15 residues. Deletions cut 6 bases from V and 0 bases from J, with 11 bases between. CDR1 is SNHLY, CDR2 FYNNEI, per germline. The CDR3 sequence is CASSTGTTTNEKLFF. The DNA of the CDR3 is TGTGCCAGCAGCACAGGGACTACAACTAATGAAAAACTGTTTTTT. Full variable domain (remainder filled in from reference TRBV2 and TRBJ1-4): EPEVTQTPSHQVTQMGQEVILRCVPISNHLYFYWYRQILGQKVEFLVSFYNNEISEKSEIFDDQFSVERPDGSNFTLKIRSTKLEDSAMYFCASSTGTTTNEKLFFGSGTQLSVL.

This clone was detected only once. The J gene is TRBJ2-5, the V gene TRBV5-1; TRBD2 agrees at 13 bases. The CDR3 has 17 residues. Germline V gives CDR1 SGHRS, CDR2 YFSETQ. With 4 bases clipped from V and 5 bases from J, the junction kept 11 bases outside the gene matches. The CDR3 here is CASSLGLAGTVGETQYF. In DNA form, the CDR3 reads TGCGCCAGCAGCCTGGGACTAGCGGGGACCGTGGGGGAGACCCAGTACTTC.

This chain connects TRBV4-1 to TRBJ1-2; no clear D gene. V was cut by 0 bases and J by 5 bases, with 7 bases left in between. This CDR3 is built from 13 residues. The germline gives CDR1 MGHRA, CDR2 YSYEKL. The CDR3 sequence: CASSQDGGYGYTF. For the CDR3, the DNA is TGCGCCAGCAGCCAAGATGGAGGGTATGGCTACACCTTC.

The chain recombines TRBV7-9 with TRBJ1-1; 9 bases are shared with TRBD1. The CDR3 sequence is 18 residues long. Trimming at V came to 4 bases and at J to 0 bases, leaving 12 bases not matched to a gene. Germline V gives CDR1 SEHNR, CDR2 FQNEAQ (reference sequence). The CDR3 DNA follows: TGTGCCAGCAGCTCCTCAAACAGGGGGCTGGCGTTGAACACTGAAGCTTTCTTT. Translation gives CASSSSNRGLALNTEAFF.

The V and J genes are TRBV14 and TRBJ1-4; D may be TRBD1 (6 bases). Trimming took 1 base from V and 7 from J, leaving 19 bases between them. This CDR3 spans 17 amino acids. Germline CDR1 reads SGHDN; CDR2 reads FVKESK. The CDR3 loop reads CASSQATGSLGAEKLFF. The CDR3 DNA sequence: TGTGCCAGCAGCCAAGCGACAGGCTCCCTCGGAGCTGAAAAACTGTTTTTT. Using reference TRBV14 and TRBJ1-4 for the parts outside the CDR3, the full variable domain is EAGVTQFPSHSVIEKGQTVTLRCDPISGHDNLYWYRRVMGKEIKFLLHFVKESKQDESGMPNNRFLAERTGGTYSTLKVQPAELEDSGVYFCASSQATGSLGAEKLFFGSGTQLSVL.

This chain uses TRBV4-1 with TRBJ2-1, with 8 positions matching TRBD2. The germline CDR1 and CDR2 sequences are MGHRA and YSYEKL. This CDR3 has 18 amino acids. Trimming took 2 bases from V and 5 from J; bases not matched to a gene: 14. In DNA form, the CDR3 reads TGCGCCAGCAGCCAAACAAGGACGAGCGGGAGTTCCCACAATGAGCAGTTCTTC. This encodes CASSQTRTSGSSHNEQFF.

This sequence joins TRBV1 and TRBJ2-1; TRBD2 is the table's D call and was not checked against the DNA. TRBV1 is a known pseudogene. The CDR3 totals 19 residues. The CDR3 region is CTSSLRTSGSLGPYNEQFF. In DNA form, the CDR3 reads TGCACCAGCAGCCTCCGGACTAGCGGTTCCCTGGGGCCCTACAATGAGCAGTTCTTC.

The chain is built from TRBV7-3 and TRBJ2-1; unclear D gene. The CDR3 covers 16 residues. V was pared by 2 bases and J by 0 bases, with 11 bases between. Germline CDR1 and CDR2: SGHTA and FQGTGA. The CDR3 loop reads CASSLFSLSSYNEQFF. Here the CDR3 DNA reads TGTGCCAGCAGCTTATTTTCGCTGAGCTCCTACAATGAGCAGTTCTTC.

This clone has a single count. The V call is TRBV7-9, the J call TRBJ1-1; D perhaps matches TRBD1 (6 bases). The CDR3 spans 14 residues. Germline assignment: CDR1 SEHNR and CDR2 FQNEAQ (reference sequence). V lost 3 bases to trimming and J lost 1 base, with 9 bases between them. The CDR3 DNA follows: TGTGCCAGCAGCTTTTCAGGGGCGAACACTGAAGCTTTCTTT. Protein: CASSFSGANTEAFF.

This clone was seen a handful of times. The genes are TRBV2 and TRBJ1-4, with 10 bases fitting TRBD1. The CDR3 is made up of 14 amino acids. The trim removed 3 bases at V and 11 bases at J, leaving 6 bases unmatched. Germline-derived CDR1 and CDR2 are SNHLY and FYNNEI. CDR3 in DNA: TGTGCCAGCAGTGACGGGACAGGGGCCGGGAAACTGTTTTTT. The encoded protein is CASSDGTGAGKLFF.

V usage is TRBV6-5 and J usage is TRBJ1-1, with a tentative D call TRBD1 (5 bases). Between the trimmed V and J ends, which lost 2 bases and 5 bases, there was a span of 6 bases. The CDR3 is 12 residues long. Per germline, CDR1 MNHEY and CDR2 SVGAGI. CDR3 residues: CASSYTGTEAFF. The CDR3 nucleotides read TGTGCCAGCAGTTACACAGGAACTGAAGCTTTCTTT.

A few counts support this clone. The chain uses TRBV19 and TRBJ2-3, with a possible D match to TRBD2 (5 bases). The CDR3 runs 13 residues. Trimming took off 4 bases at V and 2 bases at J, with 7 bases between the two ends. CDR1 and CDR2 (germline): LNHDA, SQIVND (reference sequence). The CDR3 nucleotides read TGTGCCAGTAGTAGCGGGCACACAGATACGCAGTATTTT. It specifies CASSSGHTDTQYF.

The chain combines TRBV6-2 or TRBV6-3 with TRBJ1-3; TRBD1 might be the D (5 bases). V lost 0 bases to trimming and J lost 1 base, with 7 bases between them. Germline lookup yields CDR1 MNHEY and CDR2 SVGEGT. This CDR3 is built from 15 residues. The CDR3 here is CASSYSAGSGNTIYF. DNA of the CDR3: TGTGCCAGCAGTTACTCGGCAGGGTCTGGAAACACCATATATTTT.

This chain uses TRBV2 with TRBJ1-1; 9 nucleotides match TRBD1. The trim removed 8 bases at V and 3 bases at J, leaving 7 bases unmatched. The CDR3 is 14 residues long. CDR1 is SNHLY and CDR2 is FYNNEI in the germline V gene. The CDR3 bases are TGTGCCAGCTCCCTACAGGGGGCGTACACTGAAGCTTTCTTT. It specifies CASSLQGAYTEAFF.

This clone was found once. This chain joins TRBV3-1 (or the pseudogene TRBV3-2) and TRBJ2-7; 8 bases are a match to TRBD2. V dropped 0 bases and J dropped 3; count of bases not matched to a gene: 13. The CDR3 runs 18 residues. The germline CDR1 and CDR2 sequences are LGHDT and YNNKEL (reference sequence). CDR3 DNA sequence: TGTGCCAGCAGCCAAGATCCCCCAGTACTAGCGGAAATCTACGAGCAGTACTTC. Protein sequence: CASSQDPPVLAEIYEQYF.

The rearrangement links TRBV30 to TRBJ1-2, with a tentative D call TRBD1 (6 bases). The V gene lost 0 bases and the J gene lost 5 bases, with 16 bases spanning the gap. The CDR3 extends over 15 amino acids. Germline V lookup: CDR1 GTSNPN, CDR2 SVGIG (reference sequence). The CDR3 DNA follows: TGTGCCTGGAGTGTACAGGGTAGGGGAAGTTATGGCTACACCTTC. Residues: CAWSVQGRGSYGYTF.

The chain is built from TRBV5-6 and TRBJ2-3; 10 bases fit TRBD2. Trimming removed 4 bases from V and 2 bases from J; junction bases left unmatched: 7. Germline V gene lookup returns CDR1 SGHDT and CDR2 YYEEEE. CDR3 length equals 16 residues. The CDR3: CASSLGLAGDTDTQYF. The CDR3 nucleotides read TGTGCCAGCAGCCTGGGGCTAGCGGGGGACACAGATACGCAGTATTTT.

CDR3 DNA: TGTGCCAGCAGTTTACGTCTAGAAGGCTACACCTTC. Protein: CASSLRLEGYTF. The chain links TRBV12-3 or TRBV12-4 to TRBJ1-2; D is ambiguous. The CDR3 is 12 amino acids. The V gene lost 2 bases and the J gene lost 8 bases, with 9 bases spanning the gap.

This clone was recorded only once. CDR3 loop: CASRPGTGPSYNSPLHF. CDR3 nucleotides: TGTGCCAGCAGACCCGGGACAGGGCCCTCCTATAATTCACCCCTCCACTTT. The chain joins TRBV5-5 to TRBJ1-6, with 9 bases aligning to TRBD1. The V segment lost 5 bases and the J segment 0 bases; nucleotides outside the gene matches: 6. Looked up from germline, CDR1 is SGHKS and CDR2 is YYEKEE (reference sequence). This CDR3 comprises 17 residues.